These 6 T cell receptor beta chains were all obtained from the same sample, sequenced in a study of cytomegalovirus exposure and HLA in healthy donors. Clones were read by immunoSEQ multiplex PCR, and TCRdb kept only the in-frame ones, dropping some. This table holds approximately 300,000 clones, roughly nine tenths found once. Sequences were obtained from PBMCs. Receptor source: a woman younger than 45 in good health and CMV-seropositive.

The V and J genes are TRBV6-6 and TRBJ2-3; no reliable D call. The V and J ends lost 2 bases and 0 bases respectively, with 12 bases between them. This CDR3 has 16 residues. CDR1 and CDR2 (germline): MNHNY, SVGAGI (reference sequence). CDR3 amino acids: CASSYPDTQSTDTQYF. The CDR3 DNA reads TGTGCCAGCAGTTACCCAGACACCCAGAGCACAGATACGCAGTATTTT.

This sequence joins TRBV6-1 and TRBJ2-4; D tentatively reads TRBD1 or TRBD2 (6 bases each). The CDR3 totals 16 residues. Per the germline V gene, CDR1 is MNHNS and CDR2 is SASEGT. V dropped 0 bases and J dropped 0 bases, with 9 bases sitting between them. The CDR3 sequence: CASSEAGGAAKNIQYF. The CDR3 DNA sequence: TGTGCCAGCAGTGAAGCGGGGGGCGCAGCCAAAAACATTCAGTACTTC.

This rearrangement joins TRBV6-5 to TRBJ2-3; the match to TRBD2 covers 11 bases. Germline lookup yields CDR1 MNHEY and CDR2 SVGAGI. The CDR3 has 15 residues. The chain's CDR3 is CATSGSFTSTDTQYF. The CDR3 bases are TGTGCAACTAGCGGGAGCTTTACTAGCACAGATACGCAGTATTTT.

The chain employs TRBV27 and TRBJ2-1; D unresolved. Trimming took 0 bases from V and 8 from J, leaving 11 bases between them. Germline V gene lookup returns CDR1 MNHEY and CDR2 SMNVEV (reference sequence). The CDR3 covers 14 residues. The CDR3 bases are TGTGCCAGCAGTTTATCTCTAGAGTGGCATGAGCAGTTCTTC. Protein sequence: CASSLSLEWHEQFF.

The chain has TRBV19 and TRBJ1-6; 9 bases are shared with TRBD1. In germline, CDR1 is LNHDA, CDR2 SQIVND (reference sequence). Trimming took 5 bases from V and 0 from J; bases not matched to a gene: 11. The CDR3 consists of 19 residues. The CDR3 nucleotides read TGTGCCAGTAGTTGGGCCACAGGGGGCCAGAGCTCCTATAATTCACCCCTCCACTTT. Encoded protein: CASSWATGGQSSYNSPLHF.

V usage is TRBV19 and J usage is TRBJ2-5; D is perhaps TRBD1 (6 bases). The ends were cut back, 9 bases at V and 1 base at J, with 18 bases in the middle. There are 15 residues in the CDR3. Germline CDR1 and CDR2: LNHDA and SQIVND (reference sequence). As DNA, the CDR3 is TGTGCCAGCGCGATCTCCGGGACACTCCAAGAGACCCAGTACTTC. This translates into CASAISGTLQETQYF.